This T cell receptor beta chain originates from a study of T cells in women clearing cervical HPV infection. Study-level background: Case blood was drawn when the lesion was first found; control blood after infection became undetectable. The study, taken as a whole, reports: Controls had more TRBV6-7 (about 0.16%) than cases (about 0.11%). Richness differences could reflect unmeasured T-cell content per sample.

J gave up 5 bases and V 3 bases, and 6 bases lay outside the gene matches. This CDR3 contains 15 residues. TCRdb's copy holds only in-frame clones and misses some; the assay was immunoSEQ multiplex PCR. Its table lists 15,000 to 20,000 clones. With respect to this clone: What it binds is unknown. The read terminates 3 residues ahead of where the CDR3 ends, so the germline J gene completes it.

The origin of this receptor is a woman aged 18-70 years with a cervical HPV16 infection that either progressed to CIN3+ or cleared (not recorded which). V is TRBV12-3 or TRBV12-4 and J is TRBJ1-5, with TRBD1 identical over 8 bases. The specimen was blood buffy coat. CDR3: CASSFGQGVDQPQHF. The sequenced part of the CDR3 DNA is TGTGCCAGCAGTTTTGGACAGGGAGTGGATCAGCCC.